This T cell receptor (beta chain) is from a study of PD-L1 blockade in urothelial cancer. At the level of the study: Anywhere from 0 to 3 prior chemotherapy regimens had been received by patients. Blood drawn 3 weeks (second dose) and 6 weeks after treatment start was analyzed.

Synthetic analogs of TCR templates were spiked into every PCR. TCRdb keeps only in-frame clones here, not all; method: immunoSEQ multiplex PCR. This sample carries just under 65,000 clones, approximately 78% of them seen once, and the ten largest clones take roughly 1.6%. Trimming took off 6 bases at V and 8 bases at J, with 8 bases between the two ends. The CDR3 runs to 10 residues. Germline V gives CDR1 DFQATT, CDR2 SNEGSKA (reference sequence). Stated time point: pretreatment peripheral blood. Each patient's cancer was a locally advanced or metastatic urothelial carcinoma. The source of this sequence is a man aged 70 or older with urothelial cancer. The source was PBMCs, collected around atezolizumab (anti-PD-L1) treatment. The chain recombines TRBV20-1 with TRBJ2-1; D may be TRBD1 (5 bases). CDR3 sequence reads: CSAIRDEQFF. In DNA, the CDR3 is TGCAGTGCCATCAGGGATGAGCAGTTCTTC.